The text below deals with one T cell receptor beta chain. From germline, CDR1 is MNHNS and CDR2 SASEGT. The CDR3 has 15 residues. Trimming took 11 bases from V and 4 from J; bases not matched to a gene: 14. The data stem from a study of cytomegalovirus exposure and HLA in healthy donors. Both 60 Vbeta primers and 13 Jbeta primers went into the PCR. The protocol was immunoSEQ multiplex PCR, while the TCRdb copy is restricted to in-frame clones and leaves out a portion. The sample yields about 86,000 clones, 60% to 80% seen once. Sequencing used PBMCs. The J gene is TRBJ2-1, the V gene TRBV6-1; 7 positions match TRBD2. This TCR was sampled from a woman aged 50 to 65 in good health and CMV-seropositive. The CDR3 DNA is TGTGCCGGTACGAGGGCGGGAGCTTCTTACAATGAGCAGTTCTTC. It translates to CAGTRAGASYNEQFF.